Listed below are T cell receptor beta chains from one sample, sequenced in a study of blood T cell repertoires in COVID-19. Repertoires were generated with immunoSEQ multiplex PCR, while TCRdb's copy carries only in-frame clones and drops some. The sample lists hundreds of thousands of clones; approximately 87% were seen once. Sequencing used peripheral blood. These receptors were taken from a woman in her fifties or sixties with acute or convalescent COVID-19. The CDR3 runs from the conserved cysteine through the conserved F or W. The D gene is left open where the match is weak. Only some rows state a clone size, as once, few, many or a class for expanded clones.

CASSIGGLNNEKLFF TGTGCCAGTAGTATCGGGGGACTGAATAATGAAAAACTGTTTTTT TRBV19 - TRBJ1-4 once
CASSPGLASYGYTF TGTGCCAGCAGCCCAGGGTTAGCTAGCTATGGCTACACCTTC TRBV5-8 - TRBJ1-2 -
CASSRNREYEQYF TGTGCCAGTAGTCGGAACAGGGAATACGAGCAGTACTTC TRBV6-2/TRBV6-3 - TRBJ2-7 -
CASSPRGLDTEAFF TGTGCCAGCAGCCCGAGGGGGTTGGACACTGAAGCTTTCTTT TRBV7-8 - TRBJ1-1 -
CASSPGTPPGYGYTF TGTGCCAGCAGCCCCGGGACACCCCCGGGGTATGGCTACACCTTC TRBV7-6 - TRBJ1-2 -
CASSYRGGYEAFF TGTGCCAGCAGCTACCGGGGAGGTTATGAAGCTTTCTTT TRBV6-5 - TRBJ1-1 -
CAISESSRRETRGYTF TGTGCCATCAGTGAGTCTTCAAGGAGGGAAACGCGTGGCTACACCTTC TRBV10-3 - TRBJ1-2 -
CASNRGSVFSGNTIYF TGTGCCAGTAACCGGGGGAGTGTGTTCTCTGGAAACACCATATATTTT TRBV19 - TRBJ1-3 -
CASSESWVSDSTTNYGYTF TGCGCCAGCAGTGAGTCGTGGGTTTCGGACAGTACGACTAACTATGGCTACACCTTC TRBV10-2 - TRBJ1-2 -
CASSRQGSTEAFF TGCGCCAGCAGTAGACAGGGGTCCACTGAAGCTTTCTTT TRBV10-2 TRBD1 TRBJ1-1 -
CASSSPSETQYF TGTGCCAGCTCAAGCCCTTCAGAGACCCAGTACTTC TRBV18 - TRBJ2-5 -
CASSVGNRHPNEKLFF TGTGCCAGCAGCGTAGGGAACAGGCACCCTAATGAAAAACTGTTTTTT TRBV9 - TRBJ1-4 -
CASSRVAESSTDTQYF TGCGCCAGCAGCCGAGTAGCGGAGTCTAGCACAGATACGCAGTATTTT TRBV4-1 - TRBJ2-3 -
CASSQSKAGYAEAFF TGTGCCAGCAGCCAAAGTAAGGCAGGGTACGCTGAAGCTTTCTTT TRBV3-1/TRBV3-2 - TRBJ1-1 few
CASIPGLAGGRYEQYF TGTGCCAGCATCCCGGGACTAGCGGGGGGGCGCTACGAGCAGTACTTC TRBV7-8 TRBD2 TRBJ2-7 -
CASSHPGGETQYF TGTGCCAGCAGCCACCCCGGGGGGGAGACCCAGTACTTC TRBV3-1/TRBV3-2 TRBD2 TRBJ2-5 -
CASSRGTGELFF TGTGCCAGCAGCCGGGGGACCGGGGAGCTGTTTTTT TRBV7-9 - TRBJ2-2 -
CASSLWQGAGEKLFF TGTGCCAGCAGTTTATGGCAGGGGGCCGGTGAAAAACTGTTTTTT TRBV27 TRBD1 TRBJ1-4 -
CASSLSADTEAFF TGTGCCAGCAGTCTATCCGCGGACACTGAAGCTTTCTTT TRBV11-2 - TRBJ1-1 -
CASSPPGLAGDTQYF TGCGCCAGCAGCCCCCCTGGACTAGCGGGAGATACGCAGTATTTT TRBV5-1 TRBD2 TRBJ2-3 -
CASTLLGIGTDYYGYTF TGCGCCAGCACCCTACTAGGGATAGGAACAGACTACTATGGCTACACCTTC TRBV10-2 - TRBJ1-2 -
CASSLAGSGGADEQFF TGTGCCAGCAGCTTAGCGGGGAGCGGGGGGGCCGATGAGCAGTTCTTC TRBV7-2 TRBD2 TRBJ2-1 -
CASSQVSGSFREQYF TGTGCCAGCAGCCAAGTAAGCGGGAGCTTTCGCGAGCAGTACTTC TRBV14 TRBD2 TRBJ2-7 -
CASSLGGSVNQPQHF TGTGCCAGCAGCTTAGGAGGGTCCGTGAATCAGCCCCAGCATTTT TRBV7-2 - TRBJ1-5 -
CASSWPQAGNVLTF TGCGCCAGCAGCTGGCCGCAGGCAGGGAACGTCCTGACTTTC TRBV5-1 - TRBJ2-6 -
CASSFARQGGYEQYF TGCGCCAGCAGCTTTGCAAGACAGGGGGGTTACGAGCAGTACTTC TRBV5-1 TRBD1 TRBJ2-7 -
CASSKERTANSNQPQHF TGTGCCAGCAGCAAAGAAAGGACAGCAAACAGCAATCAGCCCCAGCATTTT TRBV21-1 - TRBJ1-5 -
CASSLTGTEIYGYTF TGTGCCAGCAGCCTTACCGGGACAGAAATCTATGGCTACACCTTC TRBV7-2 TRBD1 TRBJ1-2 few
CASSVVPYYEQYF TGTGCCAGCAGCGTAGTCCCCTACTACGAGCAGTACTTC TRBV9 - TRBJ2-7 -
CASSLSWTSTDTQYF TGTGCCAGCAGCTTAAGTTGGACTAGCACAGATACGCAGTATTTT TRBV7-2 - TRBJ2-3 -
CSVAGGYTYEQYF TGCAGCGTTGCGGGAGGGTACACCTACGAGCAGTACTTC TRBV29-1 TRBD2 TRBJ2-7 -
CAISAATGYTEAFF TGTGCCATCAGTGCGGCGACAGGGTACACTGAAGCTTTCTTT TRBV10-3 TRBD1 TRBJ1-1 -
CAISETNRGEVGYTF TGTGCCATCAGTGAGACCAACAGGGGGGAGGTTGGCTACACCTTC TRBV10-3 TRBD1 TRBJ1-2 many
CASSLAAGAEAFF TGTGCCAGCAGCTTAGCGGCAGGGGCTGAAGCTTTCTTT TRBV11-3 - TRBJ1-1 -
CASSYRDTQYF TGTGCCAGCAGCTATAGAGATACGCAGTATTTT TRBV5-6 - TRBJ2-3 -
CASSPGGNRGQPQHF TGTGCCAGTAGTCCTGGTGGGAACAGGGGTCAGCCCCAGCATTTT TRBV19 TRBD1 TRBJ1-5 few
CASSSLAGEQFF TGTGCCAGCAGCTCGCTAGCGGGGGAGCAGTTCTTC TRBV7-3 TRBD2 TRBJ2-1 -
CASSVITGPGQPQHF TGTGCCAGCAGCGTAATCACAGGGCCGGGCCAGCCCCAGCATTTT TRBV6-5 - TRBJ1-5 -
CASSPPNRAEETQYF TGTGCCAGCTCACCACCGAATCGAGCTGAAGAGACCCAGTACTTC TRBV18 - TRBJ2-5 -
CASSASDRAFAEAFF TGTGCCAGCAGCGCCTCCGACAGGGCATTCGCTGAAGCTTTCTTT TRBV9 TRBD1 TRBJ1-1 few
CASSPPGQGNNEQFF TGTGCCAGCAGTCCCCCGGGACAGGGGAACAATGAGCAGTTCTTC TRBV6-5 TRBD1 TRBJ2-1 -
CACGPSSGNTIYF TGTGCCTGTGGTCCCAGCTCTGGAAACACCATATATTTT TRBV7-2 - TRBJ1-3 few